Below, 30 T cell receptor beta chains from the same sample are listed, as sequenced in a study of blood T cell repertoires in COVID-19. Method: immunoSEQ multiplex PCR; TCRdb's copy keeps in-frame clones and lacks some. The table lists some 330,000 clones, roughly 86% of them singletons, with roughly 1.9% in the top ten. Material for sequencing was PBMCs or T cells enriched from blood (not recorded which). All receptors derive from a man between 40 and 49 years old in a cohort exposed to, infected with or recovered from COVID-19 (not recorded which).

The chain combines TRBV27 with TRBJ2-3; D is perhaps TRBD1 (6 bases). The germline gives CDR1 MNHEY, CDR2 SMNVEV (reference sequence). V lost 0 bases, J lost 3 bases, and 16 bases lay in between. The CDR3 contains 17 residues. DNA for the CDR3: TGTGCCAGCAGTTTATCTTATAGAAGGGGGATTACAGATACGCAGTATTTT. Translation: CASSLSYRRGITDTQYF.

V is TRBV7-9 and J is TRBJ2-1; weak D call: TRBD2 (5 bases). Trimming took off 7 bases at V and 3 bases at J, with 22 bases between the two ends. CDR3 length equals 17 residues. The germline CDR1 and CDR2 sequences are SEHNR and FQNEAQ (reference sequence). The DNA of the CDR3 is TGTGCCAGCACCAGGTTTTCAGCGGCAGCTAACTACAATGAGCAGTTCTTC. It encodes CASTRFSAAANYNEQFF.

The chain has TRBV27 and TRBJ2-3; D is possibly TRBD1 (6 bases). The CDR3 length is 11 residues. The V gene lost 8 bases and the J gene lost 4 bases, with 7 bases spanning the gap. CDR1 and CDR2 from the germline V gene are MNHEY and SMNVEV (reference sequence). Here the CDR3 reads CASGQPDTQYF. The DNA for the CDR3 is TGTGCCAGCGGACAGCCAGATACGCAGTATTTT.

The J gene is TRBJ1-1, the V gene TRBV10-3, with TRBD1 as a possible D gene (6 bases). V shed 6 bases and J shed 1 base, with 12 bases lying between them. This CDR3 spans 14 amino acids. The V gene's germline CDR1 is ENHRY and CDR2 SYGVKD. The CDR3 is CAIRGRGKNTEAFF. DNA of the CDR3: TGTGCCATCAGAGGCAGGGGTAAGAACACTGAAGCTTTCTTT.

Points on this clone: This CDR3 is also generated by other DNA sequences in the sample. The V call is TRBV7-9, the J call TRBJ1-6, with 9 positions matching TRBD1. V was clipped by 4 bases and J by 7 bases; unmatched bases: 5. Germline CDR1 and CDR2: SEHNR and FQNEAQ (reference sequence). CDR3 length: 15 amino acids. The DNA for the CDR3 is TGTGCCAGCAGCTCCAGACAGGGGGACAATTCACCCCTCCACTTT. Translating gives CASSSRQGDNSPLHF.

This chain joins TRBV6-1 and TRBJ2-7; 12 bases align to TRBD2. With 4 bases clipped from V and 1 base from J, the junction kept 11 bases outside the gene matches. Germline loops: CDR1 MNHNS, CDR2 SASEGT. CDR3 length: 18 amino acids. CDR3 in amino acids: CASSATRGLAGPSYEQYF. The CDR3, as DNA: TGTGCCAGCAGTGCCACAAGAGGACTAGCGGGACCTTCCTACGAGCAGTACTTC.

This clone was counted between two and nine times. The rearrangement joins TRBV2 to TRBJ1-4, with a weak D call TRBD1 (5 bases). This CDR3 comprises 15 residues. CDR1 SNHLY and CDR2 FYNNEI come from the germline V gene. V was cut by 3 bases and J by 0 bases, with 8 bases left in between. Here the CDR3 DNA reads TGTGCCAGCAGTGAGCAGGGATCAACTAATGAAAAACTGTTTTTT. Residues: CASSEQGSTNEKLFF.

This chain connects TRBV11-2 to TRBJ2-7; 8 nucleotides agree with TRBD1. J lost 2 bases, V lost 5 bases, and 11 bases had no gene match. CDR1 is SGHAT, CDR2 FQNNGV, per germline. The CDR3 has 16 amino acids. The CDR3 region is CASSPGYRGTTYEQYF. CDR3 in DNA: TGTGCCAGCAGCCCCGGGTACAGGGGGACCACCTACGAGCAGTACTTC.

The chain links TRBV7-3 to TRBJ2-1, with D possibly matching TRBD2 (6 bases). Trimming pared 1 base from V and 2 bases from J, leaving 9 bases between. The germline gives CDR1 SGHTA, CDR2 FQGTGA. The CDR3 loop spans 15 amino acids. In DNA, the CDR3 is TGTGCCAGCAGCTTAATGGGCGGGACCTACAATGAGCAGTTCTTC. Its protein product is CASSLMGGTYNEQFF.

V is TRBV10-3 and J is TRBJ1-3, with a tentative D call TRBD1 (5 bases). Germline CDR1 ENHRY, CDR2 SYGVKD. The CDR3 sequence is 15 residues long. V was pared by 6 bases and J by 0 bases, with 12 bases between. The CDR3 spells CAISAGLTSGNTIYF. The CDR3 DNA reads as TGTGCCATCAGCGCGGGACTGACCTCTGGAAACACCATATATTTT.

V and J are TRBV6-5 and TRBJ2-5; a possible D gene is TRBD2 (6 bases). Trimming took off 0 bases at V and 3 bases at J, with 11 bases between the two ends. The germline V gene has CDR1 MNHEY and CDR2 SVGAGI. The CDR3 covers 15 residues. The CDR3 spells CASSYSGGNKETQYF. The CDR3 coding sequence is TGTGCCAGCAGTTACTCTGGAGGGAACAAAGAGACCCAGTACTTC.

The chain joins TRBV19 to TRBJ2-2, with D perhaps TRBD2 (6 bases). The CDR3 extends over 15 amino acids. V shed 4 bases and J shed 0 bases, with 9 bases lying between them. Germline CDR1 LNHDA, CDR2 SQIVND (reference sequence). The CDR3 bases are TGTGCCAGTAGTAGGCGCGGGGCGAACACCGGGGAGCTGTTTTTT. Residues: CASSRRGANTGELFF. Drawing the rest from reference TRBV19 and TRBJ2-2, the complete variable domain is DGGITQSPKYLFRKEGQNVTLSCEQNLNHDAMYWYRQDPGQGLRLIYYSQIVNDFQKGDIAEGYSVSREKKESFPLTVTSAQKNPTAFYLCASSRRGANTGELFFGEGSRLTVL.

The genes are TRBV27 and TRBJ1-4, with TRBD1 as a possible D gene (6 bases). The CDR3 spans 16 residues. Germline V CDR1 and CDR2: MNHEY, SMNVEV (reference sequence). Trimming took off 5 bases at V and 8 bases at J, with 21 bases between the two ends. The CDR3 loop reads CASSDYTGIDGEKLFF. The DNA for the CDR3 is TGTGCCAGCAGTGATTACACAGGGATAGACGGCGAAAAACTGTTTTTT.

The CDR3 loop reads CASRDAARGGAGELFF. The CDR3 DNA is TGTGCCAGCAGAGACGCCGCCAGGGGAGGGGCCGGGGAGCTGTTTTTT. The J gene is TRBJ2-2, the V gene TRBV21-1; TRBD2, the D gene given by the table, was not confirmed from the DNA. TRBV21-1 is listed as a pseudogene. This CDR3 contains 16 residues.

J is TRBJ1-2 and V is TRBV19; possible D gene TRBD1, 6 bases. Germline CDR1 is LNHDA and CDR2 is SQIVND (reference sequence). V lost 4 bases, J lost 5 bases, and 20 bases lay in between. The CDR3 spans 16 residues. CDR3 amino acids: CASSKQSGHNTYGYTF. The CDR3 bases are TGTGCCAGTAGTAAACAATCGGGACACAACACTTATGGCTACACCTTC.

V and J are TRBV28 and TRBJ2-6; TRBD1 matches at 7 bases. The CDR3 is made up of 15 amino acids. CDR1 MDHEN and CDR2 SYDVKM come from the germline V gene. The trim removed 6 bases at V and 2 bases at J, leaving 4 bases unmatched. The CDR3 here is CASRPTGPGANVLTF. In DNA form, the CDR3 reads TGTGCCAGCAGACCGACAGGGCCTGGGGCCAACGTCCTGACTTTC.

V is TRBV10-3 and J is TRBJ1-1; unclear D gene. The germline CDR1 and CDR2 sequences are ENHRY and SYGVKD. The CDR3 totals 13 residues. Trimming pared 7 bases from V and 2 bases from J, leaving 11 bases between. Written as DNA, the CDR3 is TGTGCCATCAAAAATACACCTAACACTGAAGCTTTCTTT. Translated, it gives CAIKNTPNTEAFF.

The chain uses TRBV7-3 and TRBJ1-3, with TRBD1 as a possible D gene (5 bases). Germline V gene data show CDR1 as SGHTA and CDR2 as FQGTGA. Trimming pared 8 bases from V and 4 bases from J, leaving 12 bases between. This CDR3 region has 13 residues. CDR3 in amino acids: CASGATEGNTIYF. CDR3 nucleotides: TGTGCCAGCGGGGCGACGGAAGGAAACACCATATATTTT.

This chain joins TRBV10-2 and TRBJ2-3, with TRBD2 matching 8 bases. Germline V gene data show CDR1 as WSHSY and CDR2 as SAAADI. CDR3 length: 17 residues. V lost 3 bases to trimming and J lost 1 base; unmatched junction nucleotides: 9. The CDR3 DNA reads TGCGCCAGCAGTGAAGGGCTAGCGGGTAGGGGCACAGATACGCAGTATTTT. Translating gives CASSEGLAGRGTDTQYF.

V gene TRBV9 combines with J gene TRBJ1-1; 7 nucleotides agree with TRBD1. The CDR3 consists of 14 residues. V lost 0 bases, J lost 9 bases, and 8 bases stayed unmatched. CDR1 SGDLS and CDR2 YYNGEE come from the germline V gene. The CDR3 nucleotides read TGTGCCAGCAGCGTAGCCCAAGGGGGCGCAAAAGCTTTCTTT. Protein sequence: CASSVAQGGAKAFF.

V usage is TRBV11-2 and J usage is TRBJ1-6; D gene uncertain. The CDR3 consists of 15 residues. V lost 5 bases to trimming and J lost 10 bases, with 18 bases between them. Germline CDR1 SGHAT, CDR2 FQNNGV. The CDR3 sequence is CASSNTREGGSPLHF. CDR3 coding DNA: TGTGCCAGCAGCAATACGAGGGAGGGTGGGTCACCCCTCCACTTT.

The CDR3 DNA reads TGTGCCAGCAGCTTTGGGGGGGAGGTTGAGCAGTACTTC. Its translation is CASSFGGEVEQYF. The chain carries TRBV11-2 and TRBJ2-7; 7 bases match TRBD2. The CDR3 totals 13 residues. Germline assignment: CDR1 SGHAT and CDR2 FQNNGV. V lost 3 bases and J lost 7; bases outside the gene matches: 6.

This chain connects TRBV10-3 to TRBJ2-5; tentatively, D is TRBD2 (5 bases). The CDR3 length is 14 residues. V lost 5 bases to trimming and J lost 0 bases, with 10 bases between them. Germline CDR1 ENHRY, CDR2 SYGVKD. DNA for the CDR3: TGTGCCATCAGTCCGACGAGGGACCAAGAGACCCAGTACTTC. Encoded protein: CAISPTRDQETQYF.

The chain recombines TRBV27 with TRBJ2-7, with 7 nucleotides matching TRBD1. The V and J ends lost 5 bases and 3 bases, in that order; junction bases with no gene match: 10. The germline V gene encodes CDR1 MNHEY and CDR2 SMNVEV (reference sequence). The CDR3 totals 15 residues. The CDR3 protein is CASSQRQGHYYEQYF. The CDR3 DNA reads as TGTGCCAGCAGTCAGCGACAGGGCCATTACTACGAGCAGTACTTC.

CDR3 bases: TGTGCCAGCTCACCAAGCCGGGACTCCCGCCCATTCTTC. This translates into CASSPSRDSRPFF. This sequence joins TRBV18 and TRBJ2-1; D might be TRBD2 (6 bases). The germline V gene has CDR1 KGHSH and CDR2 LQKENI. The CDR3 contains 13 residues. V lost 2 bases and J lost 16, with 18 bases in between.

The chain joins TRBV28 to TRBJ2-3; possibly TRBD2 for D (5 bases). The CDR3 is 15 amino acids. Germline lookup yields CDR1 MDHEN and CDR2 SYDVKM. V lost 3 bases to trimming and J lost 0 bases, with 10 bases between them. The CDR3: CASSLRDPSTDTQYF. CDR3 in DNA: TGTGCCAGCAGTTTGAGGGATCCTAGCACAGATACGCAGTATTTT.

In this sample, this clone turned up once. The chain combines TRBV11-1 with TRBJ2-3; 7 positions agree with TRBD2. The J segment lost 6 bases and the V segment lost 7 bases, leaving 13 bases of the junction unmatched. The CDR3 spans 15 residues. Germline V CDR1 and CDR2: SGHAT, FQDESV (reference sequence). DNA of the CDR3: TGTGCCAGCACCCCGGGACCGGGGGAGGGGGATACGCAGTATTTT. It codes for CASTPGPGEGDTQYF.

The V call is TRBV7-8, the J call TRBJ1-5; 7 nucleotides line up with TRBD1. With V trimmed by 3 bases and J by 4 bases, 0 bases remained unmatched. The CDR3 is made up of 13 amino acids. Germline V gene lookup returns CDR1 SGHVS and CDR2 FQNEAQ. The CDR3 nucleotides are TGTGCCAGCAGCTTGACAGGGAATCAGCCCCAGCATTTT. This sequence encodes CASSLTGNQPQHF. Looking up the rest from reference TRBV7-8 and TRBJ1-5 gives the full variable domain: GAGVSQSPRYKVAKRGQDVALRCDPISGHVSLFWYQQALGQGPEFLTYFQNEAQLDKSGLPSDRFFAERPEGSVSTLKIQRTQQEDSAVYLCASSLTGNQPQHFGDGTRLSIL.

The chain uses TRBV6-4 and TRBJ1-1, with a possible D match to TRBD1 (5 bases). The CDR3 runs to 13 residues. Germline CDR1 reads MRHNA; CDR2 reads SNTAGT. V was shortened by 5 bases and J by 0 bases, with 7 bases between the two germline ends. The CDR3 loop reads CASSSTVNTEAFF. The DNA of the CDR3 is TGTGCCAGCAGTTCGACAGTGAACACTGAAGCTTTCTTT.

This chain links TRBV7-2 with TRBJ1-2, with 10 bases that match TRBD1. V was pared by 1 base and J by 5 bases, with 1 base of the junction left unmatched. This CDR3 spans 14 amino acids. CDR1 is SGHTA, CDR2 FQGNSA, per germline. The CDR3 nucleotides read TGTGCCAGCAGCTTAGGGGGACAGGGGTATGGCTACACCTTC. Residues: CASSLGGQGYGYTF.